This TCR beta chain was captured in a study of T cell responses to AZD1222 COVID-19 vaccine. Overall study context: Second doses at about 4 or about 12 weeks were pooled.

Some clones are missing from TCRdb's copy, which holds only in-frame ones; the method was immunoSEQ multiplex PCR. The data show tens of thousands of clones, 85% seen once. The CDR3 contains 16 residues. With 3 bases removed from V and 4 bases from J, the gap between germline ends came to 19 bases. The germline gives CDR1 SGHNT, CDR2 YYREEE (reference sequence). Study results and limitations: Spike as a whole was targeted by vaccine-associated CD4 TCRs, dominant at 160-218 and 743-854. Sampling that yielded the repertoires occurred only after the peak T cell response.

Notes on this clone: The antigen remains undetermined.

The chain links TRBV5-4 to TRBJ1-2; maybe TRBD1 (5 bases). The origin of this receptor is an adult in good health. The sample here was peripheral blood, taken on day 0 of AZD1222 vaccination. The CDR3 loop reads CASSWGGRQTAYGYTF. Here the CDR3 DNA reads TGTGCCAGCAGCTGGGGGGGACGCCAGACGGCCTATGGCTACACCTTC.